This TCR beta chain was profiled in a study of CD8+ T cells in alopecia areata. As the sequencing template, cDNA was produced by extracting RNA and reverse transcribing it. Generated by immunoSEQ multiplex PCR, the TCRdb table keeps only in-frame clones and is missing some. Here the sample spans about 200,000 clones, 50% to 60% being singletons. CDR3 length equals 15 residues. Per the germline V gene, CDR1 is SNHLY and CDR2 is FYNNEI. The germline V and J ends were trimmed by 3 bases and 4 bases, with 14 bases remaining between them. The starting material was CD4+ T cells sorted from blood, obtained at week 0. The chain employs TRBV2 and TRBJ2-3; D ambiguous. The origin of this receptor is a human donor with alopecia areata. The CDR3 nucleotides are TGTGCCAGCAGTGACACCTTTAGGTTGGCAGATACGCAGTATTTT. It translates to CASSDTFRLADTQYF.